This T cell receptor beta chain is drawn from a study of cytomegalovirus exposure and HLA in healthy donors. Overall study: Counted in an early data release were approximately 85 million unique TCRs from HLA-typed donors.

Vbeta (60) and Jbeta (13) primers were used in the PCR. Libraries were prepared by immunoSEQ multiplex PCR; TCRdb keeps only in-frame clonotypes and omits some of them. This table holds around 170,000 clones, approximately 75% found once. This CDR3 region has 14 residues. The V and J ends lost 0 bases and 5 bases respectively, with 6 bases between them. Germline values: CDR1 SGDLS, CDR2 YYNGEE. Input material: PBMCs. This receptor was obtained from a girl aged 10 to 17 in good health and CMV-seronegative. The genes are TRBV9 and TRBJ1-6; no definite D call. For the CDR3, the DNA is TGTGCCAGCAGCGTAGAAGCCAATAATTCACCCCTCCACTTT. Amino acid sequence: CASSVEANNSPLHF.